This T cell receptor beta chain was sequenced during a study of T cell clonotyping in hematopoietic cell transplantation. About the study: Recipient samples before transplant were obtained post-cytoreduction.

TCRdb keeps only in-frame clones here, not all; method: immunoSEQ multiplex PCR. The sample consists of 75,000 to 95,000 clones, about 96% of them appearing once. Per the germline V gene, CDR1 is GTSNPN and CDR2 is SVGIG (reference sequence). The junction had 12 bases not matched to a gene; V was cut back by 6 bases and J by 7 bases. The CDR3 has 15 amino acids. Time point described: recipient sample about 28 days before transplant, after cytoreduction. This TCR came from a woman aged 45-65 years with acute myeloid leukemia. Some clones in this sample may be carry-over from other donors' samples. This sample comprised peripheral blood mononuclear cells, obtained before stem cell transplant. The genes are TRBV30 and TRBJ1-6; 7 bases align to TRBD1. CDR3 loop: CACRRDGTVNSPLHF. In DNA form, the CDR3 reads TGTGCCTGCCGACGCGACGGGACAGTCAATTCACCCCTCCACTTT.